There are a few counts of the clone carrying this T cell receptor beta chain. Its antigen is as yet unknown. This sample is part of a study of identical twins. cDNA carried unique molecular identifiers, and a universal primer site was added by template switching. TCRdb reanalysed the 5' RACE reads using MiXCR and keeps one entry per CDR3 protein. The profile shows roughly 770,000 distinct CDR3 sequences, 15% to 20% of them singletons. The junction had 13 bases not matched to a gene; V was cut back by 5 bases and J by 4 bases. This CDR3 contains 20 residues. Overall study results and limits: Beta out-of-frame sequences showed weaker excess sharing between twins.

The data also belong to a second study, concerning T cells expressing NK-cell markers. As that report states: Sorted CD3+CD56+NKG2C+, CD3+CD56+NKG2C- and CD3+CD56-NKG2C+ T-cell subsets were beta-chain profiled. Expanded NKG2C+ T cell clones were not confirmed as HCMV-specific.

This chain joins TRBV12-3 or TRBV12-4 and TRBJ2-2, with 16 bases lining up with TRBD2. Sample: PBMCs. This TCR derives from a woman between 18 and 29 years old in good health. The CDR3 DNA is TGTGCCAGCAGTCCGGGGACTAGCGGGGGGGTATCCTTGTTCACCGGGGAGCTGTTTTTT. This sequence encodes CASSPGTSGGVSLFTGELFF.